This T cell receptor beta chain stems from a study of T cells in Graves' hyperthyroidism and ophthalmopathy. TCR beta CDR3 regions were amplified from RNA. The HTBI primer set was used in a first-round RT-PCR of the TCR CDR3. From the multiplex PCR reads, TCRdb called clonotypes with MiXCR, one entry per CDR3 protein. The sample holds fewer than 500,000 distinct CDR3 sequences; approximately 15% are singletons and the top ten take less than 15%. This clonotype appeared many times. Ophthalmopathy patients had Clinical Activity Score at least 3, NOSPECS grade at least 4, duration under 3 months. Material for sequencing was blood. The source of this sequence is a man between 18 and 29 years old with Graves' ophthalmopathy.

In nucleotides, the CDR3 is TGTGCCAGCAGCTTAGCCCCCGGGACAGTTTCCTACGAGCAGTACTTC. This codes for CASSLAPGTVSYEQYF. The chain recombines TRBV11-2 with TRBJ2-7; 7 positions match TRBD1. V was pared by 1 base and J by 1 base, with 7 bases of the junction left unmatched. The CDR3 has 16 amino acids. Germline CDR1 reads SGHAT; CDR2 reads FQNNGV.